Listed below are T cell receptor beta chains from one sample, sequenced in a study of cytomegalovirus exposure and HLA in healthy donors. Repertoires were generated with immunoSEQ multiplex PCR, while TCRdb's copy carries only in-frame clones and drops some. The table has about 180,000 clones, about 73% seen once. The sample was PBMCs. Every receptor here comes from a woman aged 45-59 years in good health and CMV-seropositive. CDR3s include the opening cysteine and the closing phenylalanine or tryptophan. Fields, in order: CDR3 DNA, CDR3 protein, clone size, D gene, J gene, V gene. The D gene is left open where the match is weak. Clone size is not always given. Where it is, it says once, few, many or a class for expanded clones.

CDR3nt: TGTGCCAGCAGTCTAGGCGGGGTGGGTCAGCCCCAGCATTTT
CDR3aa: CASSLGGVGQPQHF
abundance: .
d_gene: .
j_gene: TRBJ1-5
v_gene: TRBV27

CDR3nt: TGTGCCAGCAGCTTGGTAGGGGGAGAGACCCAGTACTTC
CDR3aa: CASSLVGGETQYF
abundance: .
d_gene: .
j_gene: TRBJ2-5
v_gene: TRBV5-6

CDR3nt: TGTGCCAGCGAGACAGGGGGCAGACAGCCCCAGCATTTT
CDR3aa: CASETGGRQPQHF
abundance: .
d_gene: TRBD1
j_gene: TRBJ1-5
v_gene: TRBV6-1

CDR3nt: TGTGCCAGCAGCGGGACTAGAAAAGAGACCCAGTACTTC
CDR3aa: CASSGTRKETQYF
abundance: .
d_gene: TRBD2
j_gene: TRBJ2-5
v_gene: TRBV6-5

CDR3nt: TGTGCCAGCAGTTTATCGAGGGGGAGCTCCTATAATTCACCCCTCCACTTT
CDR3aa: CASSLSRGSSYNSPLHF
abundance: .
d_gene: .
j_gene: TRBJ1-6
v_gene: TRBV27

CDR3nt: TGTGCCAGCAGCTTAGATTCGAGGGGGGGCCCCTCCTACGAGCAGTACTTC
CDR3aa: CASSLDSRGGPSYEQYF
abundance: .
d_gene: .
j_gene: TRBJ2-7
v_gene: TRBV7-2

CDR3nt: TGTGCCAGCAGTCAGACAGTAGGCTCTGGGGCCAACGTCCTGACTTTC
CDR3aa: CASSQTVGSGANVLTF
abundance: few
d_gene: .
j_gene: TRBJ2-6
v_gene: TRBV27

CDR3nt: TGCGCCAGCAGCTCTCCGGGACAGGGTCAGGAGCAGTACTTC
CDR3aa: CASSSPGQGQEQYF
abundance: .
d_gene: TRBD1
j_gene: TRBJ2-7
v_gene: TRBV5-1

CDR3nt: TGCGCCAGCAGCTTTGGCCCTGGGGCCACCGGGGAGCTGTTTTTT
CDR3aa: CASSFGPGATGELFF
abundance: .
d_gene: .
j_gene: TRBJ2-2
v_gene: TRBV5-1

CDR3nt: TGTGCCAGCAGCTCGACAGGGGGATGGAACACTGAAGCTTTCTTT
CDR3aa: CASSSTGGWNTEAFF
abundance: .
d_gene: TRBD1
j_gene: TRBJ1-1
v_gene: TRBV7-8